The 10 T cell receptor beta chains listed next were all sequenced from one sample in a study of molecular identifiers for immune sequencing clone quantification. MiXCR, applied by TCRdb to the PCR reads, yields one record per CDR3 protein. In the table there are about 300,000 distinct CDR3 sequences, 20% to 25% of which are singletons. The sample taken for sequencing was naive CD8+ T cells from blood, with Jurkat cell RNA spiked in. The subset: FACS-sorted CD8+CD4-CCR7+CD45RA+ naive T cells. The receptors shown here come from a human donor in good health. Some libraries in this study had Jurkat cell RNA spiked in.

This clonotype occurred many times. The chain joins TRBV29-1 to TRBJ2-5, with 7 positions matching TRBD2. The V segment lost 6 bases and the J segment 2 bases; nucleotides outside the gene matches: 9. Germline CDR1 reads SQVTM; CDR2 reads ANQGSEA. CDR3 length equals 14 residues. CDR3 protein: CSVTPAGVQETQYF. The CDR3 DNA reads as TGCAGCGTGACCCCTGCGGGAGTACAAGAGACCCAGTACTTC.

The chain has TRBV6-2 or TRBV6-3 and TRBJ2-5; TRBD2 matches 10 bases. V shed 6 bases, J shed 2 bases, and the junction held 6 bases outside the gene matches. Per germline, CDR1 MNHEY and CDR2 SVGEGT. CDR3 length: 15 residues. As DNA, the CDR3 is TGTGCCAGCAGAGTAGCGGGGGGTGATCAAGAGACCCAGTACTTC. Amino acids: CASRVAGGDQETQYF.

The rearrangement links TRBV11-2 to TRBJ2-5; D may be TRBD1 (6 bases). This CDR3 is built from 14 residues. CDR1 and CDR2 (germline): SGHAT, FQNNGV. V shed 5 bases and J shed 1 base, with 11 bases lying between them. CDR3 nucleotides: TGTGCCAGCAGCATCAGACAGGTCCAAGAGACCCAGTACTTC. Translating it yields CASSIRQVQETQYF.

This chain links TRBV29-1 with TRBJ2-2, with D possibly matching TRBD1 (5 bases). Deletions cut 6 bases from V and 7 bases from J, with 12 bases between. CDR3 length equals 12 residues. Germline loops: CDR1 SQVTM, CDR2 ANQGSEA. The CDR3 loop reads CSVQGGGGELFF. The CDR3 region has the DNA TGCAGCGTCCAGGGCGGTGGCGGGGAGCTGTTTTTT.

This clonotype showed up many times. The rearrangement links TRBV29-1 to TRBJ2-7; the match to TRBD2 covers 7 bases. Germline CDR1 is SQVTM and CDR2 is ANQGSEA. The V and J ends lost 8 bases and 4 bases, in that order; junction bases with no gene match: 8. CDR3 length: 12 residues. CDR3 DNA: TGCAGCCCCGGACTAGGACAATACGAGCAGTACTTC. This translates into CSPGLGQYEQYF.

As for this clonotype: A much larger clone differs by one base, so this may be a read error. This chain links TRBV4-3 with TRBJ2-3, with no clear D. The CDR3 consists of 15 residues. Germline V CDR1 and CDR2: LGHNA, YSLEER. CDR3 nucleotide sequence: TGCGCCAGCAGCCAAGCCCCTAGGCAGTCAGATACGCAGTGTTTT. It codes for CASSQAPRQSDTQCF.

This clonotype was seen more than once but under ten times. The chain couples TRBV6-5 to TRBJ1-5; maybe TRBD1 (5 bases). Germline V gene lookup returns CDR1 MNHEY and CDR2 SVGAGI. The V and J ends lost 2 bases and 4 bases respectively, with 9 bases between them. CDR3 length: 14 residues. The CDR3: CASSYGADNQPQHF. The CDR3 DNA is TGTGCCAGCAGTTACGGGGCAGATAATCAGCCCCAGCATTTT.

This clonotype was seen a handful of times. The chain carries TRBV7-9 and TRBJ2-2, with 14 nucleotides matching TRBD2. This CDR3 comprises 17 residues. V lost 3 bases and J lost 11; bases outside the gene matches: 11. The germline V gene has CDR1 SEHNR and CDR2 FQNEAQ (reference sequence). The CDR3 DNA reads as TGTGCCAGCAGCTTGGGACTAGCGGGGGCCCCAGCCCCCGAGCTGTTTTTT. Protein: CASSLGLAGAPAPELFF.

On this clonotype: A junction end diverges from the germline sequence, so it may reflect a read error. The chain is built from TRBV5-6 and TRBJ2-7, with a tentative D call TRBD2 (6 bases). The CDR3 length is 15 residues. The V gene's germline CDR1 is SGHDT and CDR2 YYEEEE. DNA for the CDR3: TGTGCCAGCAGTCTCCGGCGGGGACTGAACTACGGGCAGTACTTC. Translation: CASSLRRGLNYGQYF.

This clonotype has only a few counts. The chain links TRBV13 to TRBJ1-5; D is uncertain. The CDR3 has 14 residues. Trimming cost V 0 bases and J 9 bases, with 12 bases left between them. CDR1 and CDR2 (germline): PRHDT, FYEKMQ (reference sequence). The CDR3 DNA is TGTGCCAGCAGCTTAGGGGGGTCTAAGGGGCCCCAGCATTTT. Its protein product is CASSLGGSKGPQHF.